This TCR beta chain is drawn from a study of blood T cell repertoires in COVID-19. Study-wide context: There were acute and convalescent COVID-19 samples, and they came from the United States, Italy and Spain. PBMCs, B-cell-depleted T cells, or T cells were the source of the cDNA or gDNA that made up the material.

Authors' data handling: Nucleated cell number was recorded as an estimate derived from reference gene primer amplification. Using immunoSEQ multiplex PCR, the repertoire was profiled, and TCRdb retains in-frame clones only, with some absent. That table is the source of V, J and clone size, and D and trimming were worked out from the DNA. The table includes more than 200,000 clones, approximately 87% detected once. Trimming cost V 7 bases and J 9 bases, with 16 bases left between them. There are 13 residues in the CDR3. The material sequenced was peripheral blood. The chain links TRBV12-3 or TRBV12-4 to TRBJ2-4; no definite D call. This clonotype was sampled from a woman between 45 and 60 years old with acute or convalescent COVID-19. The CDR3 sequence is CASIAQQGGIQYF. The CDR3 nucleotides are TGTGCCAGCATAGCACAACAAGGCGGCATTCAGTACTTC.